Listed below are T cell receptor beta chains from one sample, sequenced in a study of cytomegalovirus exposure and HLA in healthy donors. Measured with immunoSEQ multiplex PCR; TCRdb has only the in-frame clones, and not every one. The data hold roughly 150,000 clones, with 70% to 90% observed a single time. Sequenced material: PBMCs. These receptors came from a man aged 25 to 40 in good health and CMV-seropositive. Both conserved end residues are part of each CDR3. A D gene is named only where the DNA matches it firmly. For some rows the clone size is stated as once, few or many, or as a class when expanded; others skip it.

d_call,clone_size,j_call,cdr3_length,v_call,cdr3_aa,cdr3_nt
.,.,TRBJ1-3,16,TRBV19,CASSLRDGSSGNTIYF,TGTGCCAGTAGTCTCCGGGACGGGAGCTCTGGAAACACCATATATTTT
.,.,TRBJ1-4,14,TRBV11-3,CASSLQGEREKLFF,TGTGCCAGCAGCTTACAAGGGGAACGAGAAAAACTGTTTTTT
.,.,TRBJ2-1,15,TRBV27,CASRTPSVSYNEQFF,TGTGCCAGCAGGACCCCTAGCGTCTCCTACAATGAGCAGTTCTTC
.,.,TRBJ2-3,16,TRBV4-1,CASSQEDRFRTDTQYF,TGCGCCAGCAGCCAAGAAGACAGGTTCCGGACAGATACGCAGTATTTT
.,.,TRBJ2-5,13,TRBV19,CASSITGQETQYF,TGTGCCAGTAGTATAACGGGCCAAGAGACCCAGTACTTC
.,.,TRBJ1-2,13,TRBV19,CASRIDGGYGYTF,TGTGCCAGTAGGATTGACGGAGGATATGGCTACACCTTC
TRBD2,.,TRBJ2-5,15,TRBV7-3,CASSLGLAGSETQYF,TGTGCCAGCAGCTTAGGACTAGCGGGAAGCGAGACCCAGTACTTC
.,.,TRBJ2-4,13,TRBV21-1,CASRTGAKNIQYF,TGTGCCAGCAGGACAGGGGCCAAAAACATTCAGTACTTC
.,.,TRBJ2-1,13,TRBV13,CASSPARVNEQFF,TGTGCCAGCAGCCCCGCCAGGGTCAATGAGCAGTTCTTC
TRBD1,.,TRBJ2-3,15,TRBV2,CASSGRTGNTDTQYF,TGTGCCAGCAGTGGGAGGACAGGGAACACAGATACGCAGTATTTT
.,.,TRBJ2-1,13,TRBV5-6,CASSFDGIVEQFF,TGTGCCAGCAGCTTTGACGGGATAGTGGAGCAGTTCTTC
.,.,TRBJ1-5,14,TRBV5-1,CASSLDGPNQPQHF,TGCGCCAGCAGCTTGGATGGGCCCAATCAGCCCCAGCATTTT
.,.,TRBJ2-3,14,TRBV7-6,CASSLSGSTDTQYF,TGTGCCAGCAGCTTATCAGGGAGCACAGATACGCAGTATTTT
.,.,TRBJ2-5,16,TRBV4-1,CASSQVAGEIEETQYF,TGCGCCAGCAGCCAAGTGGCAGGGGAGATTGAAGAGACCCAGTACTTC
.,.,TRBJ2-4,12,TRBV7-6,CASSPRGGLQYF,TGTGCCAGCAGCCCCCGAGGTGGCCTTCAGTACTTC
TRBD2,few,TRBJ2-6,14,TRBV11-2,CASSLDILAAVLTF,TGTGCCAGCAGCTTAGACATACTAGCGGCGGTCCTGACTTTC
TRBD2,.,TRBJ2-5,16,TRBV5-4,CASSTRGLAGGETQYF,TGTGCCAGCAGCACCCGGGGACTAGCGGGAGGCGAGACCCAGTACTTC
TRBD1,.,TRBJ2-7,15,TRBV11-2,CASSQVPGQGYEQYF,TGTGCCAGCAGCCAAGTACCGGGACAGGGGTACGAGCAGTACTTC
TRBD1,.,TRBJ2-7,13,TRBV27,CASSQDRGYEQYF,TGTGCCAGCAGCCAGGACAGGGGATACGAGCAGTACTTC
TRBD1,.,TRBJ2-7,14,TRBV5-1,CASSPRDRDYEQYF,TGCGCCAGCAGCCCGCGGGACAGGGACTACGAGCAGTACTTC
TRBD1,.,TRBJ1-5,13,TRBV5-8,CASSSGQRQPQHF,TGTGCCAGCAGCTCGGGACAGCGTCAGCCCCAGCATTTT
.,.,TRBJ2-3,15,TRBV5-4,CASSLVGPLTDTQYF,TGTGCCAGCAGCTTGGTTGGGCCCCTCACAGATACGCAGTATTTT
TRBD2,.,TRBJ2-7,16,TRBV11-3,CASSLDRTSGPYEQYF,TGTGCCAGCAGCTTAGATAGGACTAGCGGCCCGTACGAGCAGTACTTC
TRBD2,.,TRBJ2-7,18,TRBV2,CASNLLAGGQRRSYEQYF,TGTGCCAGCAACTTACTAGCGGGAGGCCAACGACGTTCCTACGAGCAGTACTTC
TRBD2,.,TRBJ2-1,15,TRBV7-2,CASSFSSGRGNEQFF,TGTGCCAGCAGCTTCTCCAGCGGGAGGGGCAATGAGCAGTTCTTC
TRBD2,.,TRBJ2-1,15,TRBV4-2,CASSQKREAYNEQFF,TGTGCCAGCAGCCAAAAGCGGGAGGCCTACAATGAGCAGTTCTTC
TRBD1,.,TRBJ2-1,14,TRBV5-4,CASSWTGGYNEQFF,TGTGCCAGCAGTTGGACAGGGGGGTACAATGAGCAGTTCTTC
.,.,TRBJ2-3,15,TRBV4-3,CASSQGWQGKDTQYF,TGCGCCAGCAGCCAAGGGTGGCAGGGGAAAGATACGCAGTATTTT
TRBD1,.,TRBJ2-7,15,TRBV11-2,CASSLEGTGGYEQYF,TGTGCCAGCAGCTTAGAGGGGACAGGGGGTTACGAGCAGTACTTC
TRBD2,.,TRBJ2-1,15,TRBV7-2,CASSLTSGKYNEQFF,TGTGCCAGCAGCTTAACCAGCGGGAAATACAATGAGCAGTTCTTC